A selection of T cell receptor beta chains follows, all from one sample in a study of T cell repertoires in cytomegalovirus infection. What these receptors recognize is not known. Using its own MiXCR run on the reads, TCRdb lists one record per CDR3 protein. The profile covers around 71,000 distinct CDR3 sequences, with 20% appearing a single time and roughly 63% taken by the ten largest. The specimen was CD8+ T cells from cultured PBMCs, collected from culture after CMV antigen stimulation. The source is a human donor in good health (CMV status not recorded). Some clones in this sample may be carry-over from other donors' samples. CDR3s include the opening cysteine and the closing phenylalanine or tryptophan. The order of the fields is J gene, clone size, D gene, V gene, CDR3 protein, CDR3 DNA. A D gene is named only where the DNA matches it firmly. Rows give clone size only sometimes, using once, few, many, or a class for an expanded clone.

TRBJ2-2 | few | - | TRBV24-1 | CATSERDTGELFF | TGTGCCACCAGTGAGCGGGACACCGGGGAGCTGTTTTTT
TRBJ1-1 | - | - | TRBV7-2 | CASSLVRGSATEAFF | TGTGCCAGCAGCTTAGTACGGGGAAGCGCCACTGAAGCTTTCTTT
TRBJ2-7 | few | - | TRBV12-3/TRBV12-4 | CASSFKGEQYF | TGTGCCAGCAGTTTTAAGGGCGAGCAGTACTTC
TRBJ2-7 | - | - | TRBV7-8 | CASSLASGTSSYEQYF | TGTGCCAGCAGCTTAGCGTCAGGTACCAGCTCCTACGAGCAGTACTTC
TRBJ1-2 | - | - | TRBV7-9 | CASSPDDAGGYIF | TGTGCCAGCAGCCCCGACGACGCGGGTGGCTACATCTTC
TRBJ1-3 | - | - | TRBV20-1 | CSARDRAGYSGNTIYF | TGCAGTGCTAGAGATCGGGCAGGCTACTCTGGAAACACCATATATTTT
TRBJ2-4 | few | - | TRBV7-2 | CASSLDREYKNIQYF | TGTGCCAGCAGCTTGGACCGGGAATACAAAAACATTCAGTACTTC
TRBJ2-2 | - | - | TRBV7-2 | CANRGTPSTGELFF | TGTGCCAACCGGGGGACCCCGAGCACCGGGGAGCTGTTTTTT
TRBJ1-1 | few | TRBD1 | TRBV7-6 | CASSPSQDRSNTEAFF | TGTGCCAGCAGCCCGAGCCAGGACAGGAGTAACACTGAAGCTTTCTTT
TRBJ1-2 | few | TRBD1 | TRBV7-2 | CASNTMTGGQDGYTF | TGTGCCAGCAACACCATGACAGGGGGCCAGGATGGCTACACCTTC
TRBJ1-1 | few | TRBD1 | TRBV2 | CASIGDRGIFTEAFF | TGTGCCAGCATCGGGGACAGGGGAATTTTCACTGAAGCTTTCTTT
TRBJ2-3 | few | - | TRBV20-1 | CSAFTGTDADTQYF | TGCAGTGCCTTCACAGGGACGGATGCAGATACGCAGTATTTT
TRBJ2-5 | few | TRBD1 | TRBV7-9 | CASSSPDREQETQYF | TGTGCCAGCAGCTCACCGGACAGGGAACAAGAGACCCAGTACTTC
TRBJ2-2 | few | TRBD2 | TRBV12-3/TRBV12-4 | CASSKVAGGLNTGELFF | TGTGCCAGCAGCAAAGTAGCGGGGGGGCTAAACACCGGGGAGCTGTTTTTT
TRBJ1-2 | - | TRBD1 | TRBV20-1 | CSASDRDSYGYTF | TGCAGTGCTAGTGACAGGGATTCTTATGGCTACACCTTC
TRBJ1-1 | few | - | TRBV7-8 | CASSPNGQPEAFF | TGTGCCAGCAGCCCAAACGGACAGCCGGAAGCTTTCTTT
TRBJ1-1 | - | - | TRBV7-3 | CASSLVRQLNTEAFF | TGTGCCAGCAGCTTGGTGCGACAGCTGAACACTGAAGCTTTCTTT
TRBJ2-3 | few | TRBD1 | TRBV7-9 | CASSPHPGGRRDTQYF | TGTGCCAGCAGCCCCCACCCAGGGGGCCGAAGGGATACGCAGTATTTT
TRBJ2-7 | - | - | TRBV20-1 | CSADETYEQYF | TGCAGTGCTGATGAGACCTACGAGCAGTACTTC
TRBJ2-7 | - | - | TRBV6-5 | CASSYSDSNLYEQYF | TGTGCCAGCAGTTACTCGGACAGTAACCTCTACGAGCAGTACTTC
TRBJ2-3 | - | TRBD1 | TRBV7-6 | CASSLRQGADTQYF | TGTGCCAGCAGCCTGCGACAGGGCGCAGATACGCAGTATTTT
TRBJ2-1 | - | - | TRBV6-2/TRBV6-3 | CASGRGEYNEQFF | TGTGCCAGCGGCAGGGGGGAGTACAATGAGCAGTTCTTC
TRBJ1-1 | few | - | TRBV5-5 | CASSDPILNTEAFF | TGTGCCAGCAGTGACCCCATTTTGAACACTGAAGCTTTCTTT
TRBJ2-2 | - | - | TRBV7-9 | CASTYTGELFF | TGTGCCAGCACCTATACCGGGGAGCTGTTTTTT
TRBJ1-6 | - | - | TRBV5-6 | CASGDRNSPLHF | TGTGCCAGTGGGGACCGGAATTCACCCCTCCACTTT
TRBJ2-5 | many | - | TRBV7-9 | CASSLALGEETQYF | TGTGCCAGCAGCTTAGCGCTCGGGGAAGAGACCCAGTACTTC
TRBJ1-2 | - | - | TRBV6-2/TRBV6-3 | CASSYGTVYGYTF | TGTGCCAGCAGTTACGGCACCGTCTATGGCTACACCTTC
TRBJ1-2 | - | TRBD1 | TRBV4-1 | CASSHPRGRDGYTF | TGCGCCAGCAGCCACCCCAGGGGGCGGGATGGCTACACCTTC
TRBJ2-7 | few | - | TRBV6-2/TRBV6-3 | CASSYEAREGSYEQYF | TGTGCCAGCAGTTACGAGGCCAGGGAAGGTTCCTACGAGCAGTACTTC
TRBJ2-7 | - | TRBD2 | TRBV19 | CASSKAGGTHYEQYF | TGTGCCAGTAGTAAGGCCGGGGGGACGCACTACGAGCAGTACTTC
TRBJ1-1 | - | - | TRBV4-1 | CASSQATGLNTEAFF | TGCGCCAGCAGCCAAGCAACGGGGCTGAACACTGAAGCTTTCTTT
TRBJ2-7 | - | - | TRBV11-2 | CASSLGAGISYEQYF | TGTGCCAGCAGCTTAGGGGCCGGGATCTCCTACGAGCAGTACTTC
TRBJ1-6 | few | - | TRBV7-8 | CASSWDRPNNSPLHF | TGTGCCAGCAGCTGGGACCGGCCGAATAATTCACCCCTCCACTTT
TRBJ2-1 | few | TRBD1 | TRBV7-8 | CASSLETGGNEQFF | TGTGCCAGCAGCTTAGAGACAGGGGGTAATGAGCAGTTCTTC
TRBJ1-2 | - | - | TRBV7-8 | CASSSQGSSYGYTF | TGTGCCAGCAGCTCTCAGGGCAGTAGCTATGGCTACACCTTC
TRBJ2-5 | many | - | TRBV28 | CASRRPGWQETQYF | TGTGCCAGCAGAAGACCGGGTTGGCAAGAGACCCAGTACTTC
TRBJ1-6 | - | - | TRBV7-8 | CASSLGGSSYNSPLHF | TGTGCCAGCAGCCTAGGGGGGAGCTCCTATAATTCACCCCTCCACTTT
TRBJ2-5 | few | - | TRBV5-6 | CASSLVETQYF | TGTGCCAGCAGCTTGGTAGAGACCCAGTACTTC
TRBJ2-2 | - | - | TRBV10-3 | CAISESPDTGELFF | TGTGCCATCAGTGAGTCGCCGGACACCGGGGAGCTGTTTTTT